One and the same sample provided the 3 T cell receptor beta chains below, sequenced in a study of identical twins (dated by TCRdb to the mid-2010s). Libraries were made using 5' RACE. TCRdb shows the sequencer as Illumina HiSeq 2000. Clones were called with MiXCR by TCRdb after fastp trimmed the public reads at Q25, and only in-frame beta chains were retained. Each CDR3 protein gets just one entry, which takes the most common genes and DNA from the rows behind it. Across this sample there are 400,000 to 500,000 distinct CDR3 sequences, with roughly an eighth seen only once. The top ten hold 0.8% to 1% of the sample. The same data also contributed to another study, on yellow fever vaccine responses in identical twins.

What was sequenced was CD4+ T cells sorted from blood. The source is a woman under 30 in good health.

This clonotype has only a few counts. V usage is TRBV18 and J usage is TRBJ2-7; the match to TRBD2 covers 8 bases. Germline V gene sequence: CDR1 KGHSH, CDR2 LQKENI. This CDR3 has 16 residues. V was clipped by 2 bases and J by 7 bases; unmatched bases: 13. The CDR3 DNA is TGTGCCAGCTCACCAAGGGGAGTTATAGCGGGATCTGAGCAGTACTTC. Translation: CASSPRGVIAGSEQYF.

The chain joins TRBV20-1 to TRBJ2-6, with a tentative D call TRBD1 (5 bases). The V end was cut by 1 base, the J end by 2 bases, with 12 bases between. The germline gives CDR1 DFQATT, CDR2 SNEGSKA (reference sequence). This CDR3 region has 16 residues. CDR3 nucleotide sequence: TGCAGTGCTAGAGCAGGGCAGGGCCCTGGGGCCAACGTCCTGACTTTC. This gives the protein CSARAGQGPGANVLTF.

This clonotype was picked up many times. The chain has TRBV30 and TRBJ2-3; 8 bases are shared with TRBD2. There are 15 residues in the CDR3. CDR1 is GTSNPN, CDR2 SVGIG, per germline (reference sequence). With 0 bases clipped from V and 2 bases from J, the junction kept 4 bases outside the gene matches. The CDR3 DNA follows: TGTGCCTGGAGTGTAGGTAGCGGGATCACAGATACGCAGTATTTT. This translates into CAWSVGSGITDTQYF. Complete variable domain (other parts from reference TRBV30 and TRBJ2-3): SQTIHQWPATLVQPVGSPLSLECTVEGTSNPNLYWYRQAAGRGLQLLFYSVGIGQISSEVPQNLSASRPQDRQFILSSKKLLLSDSGFYLCAWSVGSGITDTQYFGPGTRLTVL.